The entry below gives a single T cell receptor (beta chain) sequence along with its context. Its specificity is unknown. The data were taken from a study of cytomegalovirus exposure and HLA in healthy donors. Donors showed nominal health when sampled, although they likely had unrecorded immune exposures. PCR used 60 Vbeta primers and 13 Jbeta primers. Repertoires were generated with immunoSEQ multiplex PCR, while TCRdb's copy carries only in-frame clones and drops some. The sample yields 150,000 or so clones, around four fifths seen once. The ends lost 6 bases at V and 6 bases at J; junction bases unmatched: 10. The CDR3 loop spans 15 amino acids. Germline-derived CDR1 and CDR2 are MRHNA and SNTAGT. Study-wide results and limits: TCR association rates varied by HLA locus in a later analysis, with DRB1 highest and HLA-C lowest. There were several of the most significant clusters that appeared linked to common viral pathogens in a later analysis.

The TCR was taken from a female donor in good health and CMV-seronegative. The sequencing input was PBMCs. The chain combines TRBV6-4 with TRBJ1-1, with 10 bases lining up with TRBD1. The CDR3 DNA follows: TGTGCCAGCAGCCCGGGACAGGGGTCTAGGGCTGAAGCTTTCTTT. This codes for CASSPGQGSRAEAFF.